The clone carrying this T cell receptor (beta chain) was detected only a few times. Its antigen remains unknown. The data derive from a study of T cells after yellow fever vaccination. Study details: SMART-Seq v4 Ultra Low Input served to prepare low-cell-number fractions.

Findings of the study overall: Boosting was followed by the reappearance of most primary-vaccination clones (roughly 95% CD4, about 90% CD8).

Germline CDR1 and CDR2: LNHNV and YYDKDF (reference sequence). There are 15 residues in the CDR3. Trimming cost V 6 bases and J 6 bases; bases outside gene matches: 9. MiXCR was run by TCRdb on the 5' RACE reads, yielding one entry per CDR3 protein. The sample has tens of thousands of distinct CDR3 sequences, approximately 8% seen once. This clonotype was sampled from a man younger than 40 who received the YFV17D yellow fever vaccine. The specimen was CD8+ T cells sorted from PBMCs, collected on the day of the yellow fever booster vaccination. The V gene is TRBV15, the J gene TRBJ2-3; 10 bases are a match to TRBD2. The CDR3 loop reads CATSYLAGEADTQYF. DNA of the CDR3: TGTGCCACCAGTTACCTAGCGGGAGAAGCCGATACGCAGTATTTT.